This T cell receptor (beta chain) was found in a study of blood T cell repertoires in COVID-19. Across the whole study: COVID-19 samples, acute and convalescent, were from the United States, Italy and Spain. T cells, B-cell-depleted T cells, or PBMCs supplied cDNA or gDNA.

The length of the CDR3 is 14 residues. Germline V gene sequence: CDR1 SGHRS, CDR2 YFSETQ. Trimming removed 0 bases from V and 3 bases from J, with 9 bases in between. Under the authors' procedure: How many nucleated cells were present was estimated from reference gene primer amplification. Sequencing used immunoSEQ multiplex PCR; TCRdb keeps in-frame clones, though not all of them. The V and J calls and clone size come from that table; D and trimming were worked out from the DNA. Here the sample spans 90,000 or so clones, nearly 90% being singletons. The clonotype was recovered from a woman of 80 years or more with active or convalescent COVID-19. The sample comprised peripheral blood. This rearrangement joins TRBV5-1 to TRBJ1-1; D not resolved. The CDR3 spells CASSLDGRDTEAFF. CDR3 nucleotide sequence: TGCGCCAGCAGCTTGGACGGGAGAGACACTGAAGCTTTCTTT.